These 28 T cell receptor beta chains share one sample of origin, sequenced in a study of Graves' ophthalmopathy and Graves' hyperthyroidism listed by TCRdb under 2018. TCRdb lists the instrument as Illumina HiSeq 2000. For repertoire sequencing, TCR beta CDR3 regions were amplified from RNA transcripts. HTBI primers and the Qiagen OneStep RT-PCR kit were used in a first-round RT-PCR, which was followed by a second-round multiplex PCR, size selection and purification. TCRdb ran its own pipeline on the public reads, namely fastp trimming at Q25 and MiXCR clone calling, and kept in-frame beta chains. One record per CDR3 amino acid sequence lists the most common genes and DNA. The sample table lists under 250,000 distinct CDR3 sequences, about 22% of them with a count of one. Together, the top ten hold around 45% of the sample. Sequenced sample: peripheral blood. Receptor source: a woman in her 50s with Graves' ophthalmopathy. Donor details come from another sample of the same person, matched by shared clones.

The chain has TRBV7-2 and TRBJ2-7; D uncertain. The V and J ends lost 4 bases and 3 bases respectively, with 7 bases between them. CDR1 and CDR2 (germline): SGHTA, FQGNSA. The CDR3 loop spans 12 amino acids. In DNA, the CDR3 is TGTGCCAGCAGCTGGCCGTTCTACGAGCAGTACTTC. Residues: CASSWPFYEQYF.

This clonotype was found many times. The chain couples TRBV11-2 to TRBJ2-5; a weak D match, TRBD2 (6 bases). With 1 base removed from V and 7 bases from J, the gap between germline ends came to 7 bases. From germline, CDR1 is SGHAT and CDR2 FQNNGV. The CDR3 totals 12 residues. Written as DNA, the CDR3 is TGTGCCAGCAGCTTAGTGCGGGGGACCCAGTACTTC. Residues: CASSLVRGTQYF.

This chain connects TRBV24-1 to TRBJ1-1; no definite D call. This CDR3 has 13 amino acids. Trimming cost V 6 bases and J 1 base, with 8 bases left between them. Germline values: CDR1 KGHDR, CDR2 SFDVKD. The CDR3 loop is CATSLAGNTEAFF. The CDR3 DNA reads TGTGCCACCAGTCTGGCCGGGAACACTGAAGCTTTCTTT.

This clonotype was observed at least ten times. The V call is TRBV4-2, the J call TRBJ2-5, with no clear D. The CDR3 is 15 amino acids. Between the trimmed V and J ends, which lost 0 bases and 3 bases, there was a span of 11 bases. Germline CDR1 and CDR2: LGHNA and YNFKEQ. As DNA, the CDR3 is TGTGCCAGCAGCCAAGATCTAGGCAGAAAAGAGACCCAGTACTTC. Translating gives CASSQDLGRKETQYF.

This clonotype was counted at least ten times. The genes are TRBV29-1 and TRBJ2-7, with D possibly being TRBD2 (5 bases). Looked up from germline, CDR1 is SQVTM and CDR2 is ANQGSEA. The CDR3 is made up of 12 amino acids. With 6 bases removed from V and 7 bases from J, the gap between germline ends came to 16 bases. CDR3 coding DNA: TGCAGCGTGTTACGGGGAGTGAATGAGCAGTACTTC. This sequence encodes CSVLRGVNEQYF.

This clonotype was observed a handful of times. This chain uses TRBV5-1 with TRBJ2-2; D is ambiguous. Trimming shortened V by 5 bases and J by 0 bases, and 8 bases separated the two germline ends. There are 14 residues in the CDR3. Germline values: CDR1 SGHRS, CDR2 YFSETQ. The CDR3 DNA reads TGCGCCAGCAGGTTCTCGCCGAACACCGGGGAGCTGTTTTTT. Amino acid sequence: CASRFSPNTGELFF.

Ten or more counts support this clonotype. The chain joins TRBV6-1 to TRBJ1-2; D ambiguous. The V end lost 6 bases, the J end lost 8 bases, and 19 bases lay between the germline ends. The CDR3 runs 14 residues. Germline V lookup: CDR1 MNHNS, CDR2 SASEGT. CDR3 protein: CASSRRASSGGYTF. In nucleotides, the CDR3 is TGTGCCAGCAGCAGACGGGCAAGTAGCGGGGGCTACACCTTC.

This clonotype has at least ten counts. The chain couples TRBV12-3 or TRBV12-4 to TRBJ1-1, with D hard to call. V lost 3 bases to trimming and J lost 0 bases, with 11 bases between them. This CDR3 spans 15 amino acids. CDR3 coding DNA: TGTGCCAGCAGTTTCTGGATAACCATGAACACTGAAGCTTTCTTT. Translation gives CASSFWITMNTEAFF.

The gene calls are TRBV6-2 or TRBV6-3 and TRBJ2-2, with D possibly matching TRBD1 (6 bases). V lost 0 bases, J lost 1 base, and 9 bases lay in between. Germline-derived CDR1 and CDR2 are MNHEY and SVGEGT. The length of the CDR3 is 16 residues. The CDR3 sequence is CASSYSAGVNTGELFF. Written as DNA, the CDR3 is TGTGCCAGCAGTTACTCTGCAGGGGTGAACACCGGGGAGCTGTTTTTT.

Many counts were recorded for this clonotype. The genes are TRBV6-1 and TRBJ2-7; 8 nucleotides line up with TRBD1. The CDR3 sequence is 15 residues long. Germline CDR1 is MNHNS and CDR2 is SASEGT. The trim removed 3 bases at V and 7 bases at J, leaving 11 bases unmatched. In DNA, the CDR3 is TGTGCCAGCAGTGAGGGGACAGGAGAAACTACGGAGCAGTACTTC. Amino acids: CASSEGTGETTEQYF.

Many counts were recorded for this clonotype. This chain joins TRBV27 and TRBJ1-1, with 11 bases that match TRBD1. V dropped 2 bases and J dropped 4; count of bases not matched to a gene: 6. The CDR3 covers 16 residues. Germline CDR1 MNHEY, CDR2 SMNVEV (reference sequence). DNA of the CDR3: TGTGCCAGCAGTTTAGCAACCGGGACAGGGGGCACTGAAGCTTTCTTT. Translating it yields CASSLATGTGGTEAFF.

The J gene is TRBJ2-7, the V gene TRBV15; 8 bases line up with TRBD1. V shed 5 bases, J shed 2 bases, and the junction held 5 bases outside the gene matches. Germline lookup yields CDR1 LNHNV and CDR2 YYDKDF (reference sequence). CDR3 size: 14 residues. CDR3 loop: CATSLDRGTYEQYF. The CDR3 coding sequence is TGTGCCACCAGCTTAGACAGGGGAACCTACGAGCAGTACTTC. Variable domain in full (rest from reference TRBV15 and TRBJ2-7): DAMVIQNPRYQVTQFGKPVTLSCSQTLNHNVMYWYQQKSSQAPKLLFHYYDKDFNNEADTPDNFQSRRPNTSFCFLDIRSPGLGDTAMYLCATSLDRGTYEQYFGPGTRLTVT.

This clonotype was detected many times. J is TRBJ2-5 and V is TRBV9; a weak D match, TRBD2 (7 bases). The CDR3 spans 15 residues. V lost 4 bases and J lost 5, with 18 bases in between. Looked up from germline, CDR1 is SGDLS and CDR2 is YYNGEE. The CDR3 loop is CASSRGGGNRETQYF. The CDR3 nucleotides read TGTGCCAGCAGCCGAGGCGGGGGCAATCGGGAGACCCAGTACTTC.

As regards this clonotype: Possible read error: a much larger clone is one base away. This chain links TRBV5-1 with TRBJ2-4; perhaps TRBD1 as D (5 bases). CDR1 is SGHRS, CDR2 YFSETQ, per germline. The CDR3 is 14 amino acids. The CDR3 sequence: CSSSLISGSNIQYF. The CDR3 DNA is TGCTCCAGCAGCTTGATCTCAGGGTCCAACATTCAGTACTTC.

This clonotype has only one observation. The chain links TRBV2 to TRBJ1-1; tentative D call: TRBD1 (5 bases). CDR3 size: 14 residues. Germline V CDR1 and CDR2: SNHLY, FYNNEI. V was shortened by 8 bases and J by 1 base, with 14 bases between the two germline ends. The CDR3 loop is CASQQALSNTEAFF. DNA for the CDR3: TGTGCCAGCCAACAGGCACTCTCGAACACTGAAGCTTTCTTT.

This rearrangement joins TRBV15 to TRBJ2-2, with D hard to call. The CDR3 has 16 amino acids. Germline CDR1 reads LNHNV; CDR2 reads YYDKDF (reference sequence). Trimming cost V 1 base and J 4 bases, with 13 bases left between them. The CDR3 nucleotides are TGTGCCACCAGCAGAGGCAATCCGGGTTCCACCGGGGAGCTGTTTTTT. Protein sequence: CATSRGNPGSTGELFF.

The sample holds many counts of this clonotype. V usage is TRBV6-5 and J usage is TRBJ1-1; D unclear. Trimming left V 2 bases short and J 8 bases short, with 9 bases between. Germline V gene lookup returns CDR1 MNHEY and CDR2 SVGAGI. CDR3 size: 12 residues. Here the CDR3 DNA reads TGTGCCAGCAGTTACCCGGGCCACGAAGCTTTCTTT. Translation gives CASSYPGHEAFF.

This clonotype was picked up many times. The CDR3 DNA reads as TGTGCCAGCAGGATTGTCGGGGTACCCCACGAGCAGTACTTC. It translates to CASRIVGVPHEQYF. The rearrangement links TRBV28 to TRBJ2-7, with D perhaps matching TRBD2 (5 bases). The CDR3 runs to 14 residues. Germline assignment: CDR1 MDHEN and CDR2 SYDVKM. Trimming removed 6 bases at V and 5 bases at J, with 17 bases between. Variable domain in full (rest from reference TRBV28 and TRBJ2-7): DVKVTQSSRYLVKRTGEKVFLECVQDMDHENMFWYRQDPGLGLRLIYFSYDVKMKEKGDIPEGYSVSREKKERFSLILESASTNQTSMYLCASRIVGVPHEQYFGPGTRLTVT.

The chain employs TRBV6-5 and TRBJ2-7, with TRBD1 matching 9 bases. This CDR3 region has 15 residues. Germline CDR1 MNHEY, CDR2 SVGAGI. With 2 bases clipped from V and 4 bases from J, the junction kept 6 bases outside the gene matches. CDR3 in amino acids: CASSYLGQGLYEQYF. In DNA form, the CDR3 reads TGTGCCAGCAGTTACCTCGGACAGGGGCTGTACGAGCAGTACTTC.

The chain uses TRBV19 and TRBJ2-7, with 12 bases identical to TRBD2. V dropped 3 bases and J dropped 7; count of bases not matched to a gene: 10. The CDR3 consists of 16 residues. CDR1 is LNHDA, CDR2 SQIVND, per germline (reference sequence). CDR3 sequence (DNA): TGTGCCAGTAGTATGCGGCTAGCGGGAGGGCCGAGGGAGCAGTACTTC. It encodes CASSMRLAGGPREQYF.

This clonotype was observed at least ten times. The chain links TRBV12-3 or TRBV12-4 to TRBJ2-7; D is unclear. The ends were cut back, 3 bases at V and 4 bases at J, with 10 bases in the middle. This CDR3 is built from 13 residues. In DNA form, the CDR3 reads TGTGCCAGCAGTTTGCGCACACAATACGAGCAGTACTTC. Translating gives CASSLRTQYEQYF.

Many counts were recorded for this clonotype. This chain joins TRBV7-9 and TRBJ2-7, with 8 bases identical to TRBD1. Germline loops: CDR1 SEHNR, CDR2 FQNEAQ (reference sequence). V trimming: 3 bases; J trimming: 4 bases; junction bases outside the gene matches: 8. The CDR3 spans 15 residues. The CDR3 DNA is TGTGCCAGCAGCTTTCCGACAGGGGTCCAGTACGAGCAGTACTTC. This gives the protein CASSFPTGVQYEQYF.

The rearrangement joins TRBV27 to TRBJ2-5; tentative D call: TRBD2 (5 bases). V was shortened by 2 bases and J by 5 bases, with 12 bases between the two germline ends. CDR1 is MNHEY, CDR2 SMNVEV, per germline (reference sequence). CDR3 length: 14 amino acids. This CDR3 is CASSLLYGEETQYF. The CDR3 nucleotides are TGTGCCAGCAGTTTACTCTATGGGGAGGAGACCCAGTACTTC.

This clonotype was counted many times. The chain is built from TRBV11-2 and TRBJ1-1; no reliable D call. Germline CDR1 reads SGHAT; CDR2 reads FQNNGV. V lost 2 bases and J lost 1, with 5 bases in between. CDR3 length equals 13 residues. The CDR3 DNA follows: TGTGCCAGCAGCTTAAGCAAGAACACTGAAGCTTTCTTT. Translating gives CASSLSKNTEAFF.

This clonotype was recorded many times. Being one base from a much bigger clone, this may be a read error. The chain uses TRBV7-2 and TRBJ2-7, with D possibly matching TRBD2 (6 bases). This CDR3 spans 14 amino acids. Germline V gives CDR1 SGHTA, CDR2 FQGNSA. The CDR3 spells CASSGGTHRNERYF. The CDR3 DNA reads TGTGCCAGCAGCGGGGGGACCCATCGGAACGAGCGGTACTTC.

This clonotype has at least ten counts. The J gene is TRBJ2-7, the V gene TRBV3-1, with 14 bases that match TRBD2. Germline loops: CDR1 LGHDT, CDR2 YNNKEL (reference sequence). With V trimmed by 3 bases and J by 5 bases, 3 bases remained unmatched. The CDR3 sequence is 15 residues long. The CDR3 bases are TGTGCCAGCAGCCAGACGGGACTAGCGGGAGACGAGCAGTACTTC. Protein: CASSQTGLAGDEQYF.

This clonotype has a count of ten or more. V and J are TRBV11-2 and TRBJ1-1; 9 bases fit TRBD1. CDR1 is SGHAT and CDR2 is FQNNGV in the germline V gene. This CDR3 contains 14 residues. V shed 6 bases and J 4 bases; nucleotides not matched to a gene: 6. The CDR3: CASRRDRVATEAFF. CDR3 DNA: TGTGCCAGCAGACGGGACAGGGTGGCCACTGAAGCTTTCTTT.

This clonotype was counted at least ten times. The chain's CDR3 is CAWSVRQQAFF. CDR3 coding DNA: TGTGCCTGGAGTGTTCGCCAGCAAGCTTTCTTT. This chain joins TRBV30 and TRBJ1-1; D remains ambiguous. V lost 0 bases and J lost 9, with 8 bases in between. Per the germline V gene, CDR1 is GTSNPN and CDR2 is SVGIG (reference sequence). This CDR3 spans 11 amino acids.